The 30 T cell receptor beta chains reported below all come from one sample, sequenced in a study of T cells in women clearing cervical HPV infection. TCRdb's copy holds only in-frame clones and misses some; the assay was immunoSEQ multiplex PCR. This specimen shows just under 35,000 clones; the ten leading clones hold approximately 1.5%. Sequencing was performed on blood buffy coat. The receptors stem from a woman aged 18 to 75 with a cervical HPV16 infection that either progressed to CIN3+ or cleared (not recorded which).

Turning to this clone: The CDR3 end falls 3 residues outside the read, so it is completed with the germline J gene. The chain joins TRBV7-9 to TRBJ2-3; 7 nucleotides align to TRBD2. The germline gives CDR1 SEHNR, CDR2 FQNEAQ (reference sequence). The CDR3 loop spans 14 amino acids. V was clipped by 5 bases and J by 2 bases; unmatched bases: 4. CDR3 DNA (partial): TGTGCCAGCAGCCCTCTAGCGGTCACAGATACG. Translating it yields CASSPLAVTDT. In full, the CDR3 is CASSPLAVTDTQYF. Based on the CDR3 plus reference TRBV7-9 and TRBJ2-3, the full variable domain is DTGVSQNPRHKITKRGQNVTFRCDPISEHNRLYWYRQTLGQGPEFLTYFQNEAQLEKSRLLSDRFSAERPKGSFSTLEIQRTEQGDSAMYLCASSPLAVTDTQYFGPGTRLTVL.

A word on this clone: The read finishes 3 residues shy of the CDR3 end, and the germline J gene is used to complete it. J is TRBJ2-6 and V is TRBV20-1; D might be TRBD1 (5 bases). CDR3 size: 18 residues. Germline loops: CDR1 DFQATT, CDR2 SNEGSKA (reference sequence). The ends were cut back, 0 bases at V and 2 bases at J, with 17 bases in the middle. The covered CDR3 bases are TGCAGTGCTAGAGATAGGGCAGGGTACCTCCCTGGGGCCAACGTC. Translation gives CSARDRAGYLPGANV. The CDR3 reads in full as CSARDRAGYLPGANVLTF.

Concerning this clone: The read terminates 3 residues ahead of where the CDR3 ends, so the germline J gene completes it. V is TRBV19 and J is TRBJ2-4; 11 bases are a match to TRBD1. The length of the CDR3 is 14 residues. CDR1 LNHDA and CDR2 SQIVND come from the germline V gene (reference sequence). Partial CDR3 DNA: TGTGCCAGTAGTATAGGGACAGGGGGCTATCGT. Protein: CASSIGTGGYR. The full CDR3 sequence reads CASSIGTGGYRQYF.

On this clone itself: From the germline J gene comes the end of the CDR3, since the read stops 3 residues before it. The chain combines TRBV16 with TRBJ1-6; TRBD1 matches at 7 bases. This CDR3 spans 14 amino acids. Germline-derived CDR1 and CDR2 are KGHSY and FQNENV. V dropped 4 bases and J dropped 7; count of bases not matched to a gene: 4. CDR3 DNA, as far as it was read: TGTGCCAGCAGCCCAAACAGGGGAAATTCACCC. The encoded protein is CASSPNRGNSP. The whole CDR3 sequence is CASSPNRGNSPLHF.

A word on this clone: The read stops 3 residues short of the end of the CDR3; the missing end is completed from the germline J gene. The chain links TRBV5-1 to TRBJ2-2; maybe TRBD2 (6 bases). The CDR3 is 15 amino acids. V gave up 2 bases and J gave up 5 bases, with 13 bases separating them. From germline, CDR1 is SGHRS and CDR2 YFSETQ. CDR3 DNA, as far as it was read: TGCGCCAGCAGCTTTGTAGGGGAGGAGACCGGGGAG. It is translated as CASSFVGEETGE. The full CDR3 protein is CASSFVGEETGELFF.

Concerning this clone: The CDR3 end falls 3 residues outside the read, so it is completed with the germline J gene. V usage is TRBV5-5 and J usage is TRBJ1-2; 8 bases agree with TRBD1. This CDR3 has 14 residues. With 3 bases clipped from V and 4 bases from J, the junction kept 5 bases outside the gene matches. Germline values: CDR1 SGHKS, CDR2 YYEKEE (reference sequence). CDR3 bases read: TGTGCCAGCAGCTGGGACAGGCCTTCCTATGGC. Protein product: CASSWDRPSYG. The CDR3 reads in full as CASSWDRPSYGYTF.

With respect to this clone: The read ends 3 residues shy of where the CDR3 ends; the end is completed using the germline J gene. V and J are TRBV29-1 and TRBJ2-3, with D tentatively TRBD1 (5 bases). In germline, CDR1 is SQVTM, CDR2 ANQGSEA. The V end lost 3 bases, the J end lost 3 bases, and 10 bases lay between the germline ends. CDR3 length: 13 amino acids. CDR3 protein: CSVDGQGTDTQYF. CDR3 DNA, as far as it was read: TGCAGCGTTGACGGCCAGGGTACAGATACG.

To note about this clone: The read halts 3 residues ahead of the CDR3 end, with the missing end drawn from the germline J gene. The rearrangement joins TRBV2 to TRBJ1-5; D may be TRBD1 (6 bases). Trimming removed 4 bases from V and 4 bases from J, with 14 bases in between. The CDR3 has 15 amino acids. Germline V gene lookup returns CDR1 SNHLY and CDR2 FYNNEI. CDR3 in amino acids: CASSGRTVPNQPQHF. The CDR3 DNA, read in part, is TGTGCCAGCAGTGGTAGGACAGTGCCGAATCAGCCC.

The CDR3 is CASSLLPPDTQYF. Partial CDR3 DNA: TGTGCCAGCAGTCTCCTCCCCCCAGATACG. This chain joins TRBV6-2 or TRBV6-3 and TRBJ2-3; D remains ambiguous. The read halts 3 residues ahead of the CDR3 end, with the missing end drawn from the germline J gene. CDR3 length: 13 amino acids. The ends were cut back, 5 bases at V and 4 bases at J, with 10 bases in the middle. Germline CDR1 reads MNHEY; CDR2 reads SVGEGT.

Comment on this clone: The read comes to an end 3 residues before the CDR3 does, leaving the germline J gene to fill in the end. The rearrangement uses TRBV29-1 and TRBJ2-3; 8 bases match TRBD2. CDR1 and CDR2 (germline): SQVTM, ANQGSEA. CDR3 length equals 14 residues. V dropped 2 bases and J dropped 2; count of bases not matched to a gene: 3. The CDR3 region is CSVERLANTDTQYF. The part of the CDR3 DNA that was read is TGCAGCGTTGAACGACTAGCGAACACAGATACG.

Concerning this clone: The DNA ends 3 residues before the CDR3 does, and the rest of the CDR3 is filled in from the germline J gene. This rearrangement joins TRBV28 to TRBJ2-5; 13 nucleotides line up with TRBD2. The V gene's germline CDR1 is MDHEN and CDR2 SYDVKM. The CDR3 runs 18 residues. The junction had 14 bases not matched to a gene; V was cut back by 5 bases and J by 5 bases. Here the CDR3 reads CASSRTGTSGTGSETQYF. The CDR3 bases that were read are TGTGCCAGCAGTAGAACCGGGACTAGCGGGACGGGGAGCGAGACC.

Concerning this clone itself: The sequenced fragment ends 3 residues before the CDR3 boundary, so the rest is inferred from the germline J gene. The chain joins TRBV2 to TRBJ2-1; D is unclear. The CDR3 runs to 14 residues. The ends were cut back, 3 bases at V and 5 bases at J, with 11 bases in the middle. Germline loops: CDR1 SNHLY, CDR2 FYNNEI. CDR3 amino acids: CASSDGLSHNEQFF. CDR3 DNA, as far as it was read: TGTGCCAGCAGTGATGGGCTCTCTCACAATGAG.

Details on this clone: The read gets to within 3 residues of the CDR3 end, and the germline J gene fills in the rest. The gene calls are TRBV5-1 and TRBJ2-3, with a possible D match to TRBD1 (6 bases). The V gene's germline CDR1 is SGHRS and CDR2 YFSETQ. CDR3 length equals 14 residues. The V gene lost 2 bases and the J gene lost 5 bases, with 12 bases spanning the gap. The CDR3 spells CASSFDIQGDTQYF. Incomplete CDR3 DNA: TGCGCCAGCAGCTTCGATATACAGGGAGATACG.

As regards this clone: Sequencing ends 3 residues short of the CDR3 end; the germline J gene provides the rest. This chain links TRBV2 with TRBJ2-7; 10 bases line up with TRBD1. V shed 8 bases, J shed 4 bases, and the junction held 20 bases outside the gene matches. Looked up from germline, CDR1 is SNHLY and CDR2 is FYNNEI. This CDR3 region has 18 residues. The CDR3 loop reads CASLTGGQTGGAKYEQYF. Partial CDR3 DNA: TGTGCCAGCCTTACTGGGGGGCAGACAGGGGGCGCAAAATACGAG.

Worth noting for this clone: The read falls 3 residues short of the CDR3 end, and the missing part is taken from the germline J gene. This chain links TRBV20-1 with TRBJ1-4, with TRBD1 matching over 9 bases. The J segment lost 8 bases and the V segment lost 2 bases, leaving 6 bases of the junction unmatched. The length of the CDR3 is 14 residues. The V gene's germline CDR1 is DFQATT and CDR2 SNEGSKA (reference sequence). The CDR3: CSARLRTGDEKLFF. The covered CDR3 bases are TGCAGTGCTAGACTGAGGACAGGGGACGAAAAA.

As for this clone: The read is 3 residues too short to cover the CDR3 end, so that end is filled in from the germline J gene. Other nucleotide sequences from this sample produce the same CDR3. The chain carries TRBV20-1 and TRBJ1-3; D unresolved. The germline V gene encodes CDR1 DFQATT and CDR2 SNEGSKA (reference sequence). Trimming shortened V by 6 bases and J by 0 bases, and 9 bases separated the two germline ends. The CDR3 consists of 13 residues. This CDR3 reads CSAADISGNTIYF. The DNA read from the CDR3 is TGCAGTGCCGCCGACATCTCTGGAAACACC.

On this clone: The sequenced fragment ends 3 residues before the CDR3 boundary, so the rest is inferred from the germline J gene. The chain employs TRBV5-1 and TRBJ2-5; tentative D call: TRBD1 (5 bases). The CDR3 has 16 amino acids. The V end was cut by 1 base, the J end by 4 bases, with 17 bases between. Germline lookup yields CDR1 SGHRS and CDR2 YFSETQ. CDR3 loop: CASSLFRQGMGETQYF. The CDR3 bases that were read are TGCGCCAGCAGCTTGTTTCGGCAGGGTATGGGAGAGACC.

This chain's CDR3 is CASTLGWQRGDSYEQYF. Partial CDR3 DNA: TGTGCCAGCACCCTAGGGTGGCAGCGGGGGGACTCCTACGAG. The V gene is TRBV6-2 or TRBV6-3, the J gene TRBJ2-7, with TRBD2 matching 9 bases. The missing CDR3 end, 3 residues past where the read stops, is filled in from the germline J gene. V shed 7 bases and J 0 bases; nucleotides not matched to a gene: 13. There are 17 residues in the CDR3. Germline CDR1 and CDR2: MNHEY and SVGEGT.

Comments on this clone: The CDR3 extends 3 residues past the end of the read, so its final part is completed from the germline J gene. This sequence joins TRBV7-2 and TRBJ2-7; 10 bases are shared with TRBD2. V shed 2 bases and J 4 bases; nucleotides not matched to a gene: 2. The CDR3 is 14 residues long. Germline lookup yields CDR1 SGHTA and CDR2 FQGNSA. The part of the CDR3 DNA that was read is TGTGCCAGCAGCTTATCTAGCGGGAGTTACGAG. Amino acid sequence: CASSLSSGSYE. The whole CDR3 is CASSLSSGSYEQYF.

This clone ranks as medium-sized in terms of frequency. With the read ending 3 residues before the CDR3 end, the germline J gene is used to fill in that end. The V gene is TRBV2, the J gene TRBJ2-1, with 7 positions matching TRBD1. J was trimmed by 6 bases and V by 2 bases; bases with no gene match: 4. Looked up from germline, CDR1 is SNHLY and CDR2 is FYNNEI. This CDR3 has 14 amino acids. CDR3 DNA (partial): TGTGCCAGCAGTGAAACCTCAGGGGGCAATGAG. This encodes CASSETSGGNE. The CDR3, in full, reads CASSETSGGNEQFF.

Measured by frequency, this clone is medium-sized. Read coverage stops 3 residues before the CDR3 terminus; the germline J gene supplies the remainder. The chain is built from TRBV12-5 and TRBJ2-3; D perhaps matches TRBD2 (6 bases). Germline V CDR1 and CDR2: LGHNT, FRNRAP. This CDR3 has 13 residues. V dropped 4 bases and J dropped 5 bases, with 10 bases sitting between them. The sequenced CDR3 bases are TGTGCTAGTGGTTCCCTAGCGAGAGATACG. Its protein is CASGSLARDT. The whole CDR3 protein reads CASGSLARDTQYF.

Worth noting for this clone: The read gets to within 3 residues of the CDR3 end, and the germline J gene fills in the rest. J is TRBJ2-7 and V is TRBV10-3; 9 bases align to TRBD1. This CDR3 comprises 14 residues. Germline trimming cut 7 bases from V and 1 base from J; bases unmatched to any gene: 5. Germline lookup yields CDR1 ENHRY and CDR2 SYGVKD. The CDR3 reads CAIKGTGPSYEQYF. The sequenced part of the CDR3 DNA is TGTGCCATCAAGGGGACAGGGCCTTCCTACGAG.

With respect to this clone: The sequence runs out 3 residues before the end of the CDR3; the remainder is reconstructed from the germline J gene. This sequence joins TRBV5-5 and TRBJ2-1, with TRBD1 identical over 7 bases. From germline, CDR1 is SGHKS and CDR2 YYEKEE (reference sequence). V was clipped by 2 bases and J by 1 base; unmatched bases: 3. The CDR3 extends over 15 amino acids. The part of the CDR3 DNA that was read is TGTGCCAGCAGCTTCGAACAGGGGTCCTACAATGAG. This codes for CASSFEQGSYNE. From start to end, the CDR3 is CASSFEQGSYNEQFF. Using reference TRBV5-5 and TRBJ2-1 for the parts outside the CDR3, the full variable domain is DAGVTQSPTHLIKTRGQQVTLRCSPISGHKSVSWYQQVLGQGPQFIFQYYEKEERGRGNFPDRFSARQFPNYSSELNVNALLLGDSALYLCASSFEQGSYNEQFFGPGTRLTVL.

As to this clone: Read coverage stops 3 residues before the CDR3 terminus; the germline J gene supplies the remainder. The rearrangement joins TRBV7-9 to TRBJ2-2; 7 bases are shared with TRBD1. The CDR3 covers 15 residues. With 3 bases clipped from V and 2 bases from J, the junction kept 3 bases outside the gene matches. Germline V gene sequence: CDR1 SEHNR, CDR2 FQNEAQ (reference sequence). CDR3 DNA (partial): TGTGCCAGCAGCTTCCGGGACAGAAACACCGGGGAG. It codes for CASSFRDRNTGE. The full CDR3 protein reads CASSFRDRNTGELFF. The whole variable domain, remainder taken from reference TRBV7-9 and TRBJ2-2, is DTGVSQNPRHKITKRGQNVTFRCDPISEHNRLYWYRQTLGQGPEFLTYFQNEAQLEKSRLLSDRFSAERPKGSFSTLEIQRTEQGDSAMYLCASSFRDRNTGELFFGEGSRLTVL.

To note about this clone: The CDR3 end is not reached by the read, which stops 3 residues before it; the germline J gene fills it in. This chain uses TRBV20-1 with TRBJ2-2; D possibly corresponds to TRBD2 (6 bases). The germline V gene has CDR1 DFQATT and CDR2 SNEGSKA (reference sequence). The CDR3 spans 15 residues. The CDR3: CSASLLGGTNEKLFF. The CDR3 DNA, read in part, is TGCAGTGCTAGCCTCCTCGGGGGAACTAATGAAAAG.

In the case of this clone: The DNA ends 3 residues before the CDR3 does, and the rest of the CDR3 is filled in from the germline J gene. The chain is built from TRBV20-1 and TRBJ1-2, with D possibly matching TRBD1 (6 bases). V lost 1 base and J lost 2, with 14 bases in between. The CDR3 has 15 residues. In germline, CDR1 is DFQATT, CDR2 SNEGSKA (reference sequence). CDR3 loop: CSARGPQTGNYGYTF. CDR3 DNA (partial): TGCAGTGCTAGAGGTCCCCAGACAGGAAACTATGGC.

Remarks on this clone: A junction end diverges from the germline sequence, so it may reflect a read error. CDR3 DNA, as far as it was read: TGTGCCGGCAGCCCCGGCCCGCGGGCGGAGGGC. Translated: CAGSPGPRAEG. The whole CDR3 sequence is CAGSPGPRAEGYTF. This chain connects TRBV2 to TRBJ1-2, with D unclear. The CDR3 end is not reached by the read, which stops 3 residues before it; the germline J gene fills it in. This CDR3 is built from 14 residues. From germline, CDR1 is SNHLY and CDR2 FYNNEI.

Concerning this clone itself: The read terminates 3 residues ahead of where the CDR3 ends, so the germline J gene completes it. The genes are TRBV6-1 and TRBJ1-2; no clear D gene. From germline, CDR1 is MNHNS and CDR2 SASEGT. The CDR3 is 11 amino acids. The CDR3 loop is CASSDSNDYTF. The sequenced part of the CDR3 DNA is TGTGCCAGCAGTGACAGTAACGAC.

To note about this clone: The CDR3 is cut off 3 residues early in the read; its end comes from the germline J gene. The rearrangement uses TRBV20-1 and TRBJ2-7; TRBD2 agrees at 10 bases. Germline V gene lookup returns CDR1 DFQATT and CDR2 SNEGSKA (reference sequence). V lost 1 base to trimming and J lost 5 bases; unmatched junction nucleotides: 8. CDR3 size: 15 residues. The CDR3 sequence is CSARGGSGRADEQYF. CDR3 DNA, as far as it was read: TGCAGTGCTAGAGGAGGAAGCGGGAGGGCCGACGAG.

Judged by frequency, this clone is medium-sized. The CDR3 bases that were read are TGTGCCAGCAGCTTAGCGAGCGGGAGGGCTACAGATACG. Translation: CASSLASGRATDT. The entire CDR3 sequence reads CASSLASGRATDTQYF. The rearrangement links TRBV7-2 to TRBJ2-3; the match to TRBD2 covers 10 bases. The read falls 3 residues short of the CDR3 end, and the missing part is taken from the germline J gene. Per germline, CDR1 SGHTA and CDR2 FQGNSA. V lost 0 bases to trimming and J lost 3 bases; unmatched junction nucleotides: 3. The CDR3 extends over 16 amino acids.